The rows below give T cell receptor beta chains drawn from one sample of a study of identical twins. TCRdb reanalysed the 5' RACE reads using MiXCR and keeps one entry per CDR3 protein. Altogether around 100,000 distinct CDR3 sequences are present, 5.9% being singletons, with the ten largest covering more than 10%. Sequences were obtained from memory T cells sorted from blood. Receptor source: a woman aged 50 to 60 in good health. Both conserved end residues are part of each CDR3. D genes are given only for firm matches. Size values are once, few and many counts, or a class for expanded clones, and some rows have none.

size,J,length,V,D,CDR3,DNA
many,TRBJ1-2,13,TRBV4-1,TRBD1,CASSQEQGKGYTF,TGCGCCAGCAGCCAAGAACAGGGGAAAGGCTACACCTTC
NA,TRBJ1-1,12,TRBV5-1,NA,CASSLDGTEAFF,TGCGCCAGCAGCTTGGATGGGACTGAAGCTTTCTTT
many,TRBJ2-1,15,TRBV29-1,NA,CSVEAGLSSYNEQFF,TGCAGCGTTGAAGCAGGACTCAGCTCCTACAATGAGCAGTTCTTC
many,TRBJ1-6,13,TRBV6-5,NA,CASSRGTGSPLHF,TGTGCCAGCAGCCGGGGGACGGGTTCACCCCTCCACTTT
many,TRBJ2-2,14,TRBV20-1,NA,CSARDFVTTGELFF,TGCAGTGCTAGAGATTTCGTGACCACCGGGGAGCTGTTTTTT
NA,TRBJ2-2,16,TRBV7-6,TRBD2,CASSSPSGRNTGELFF,TGTGCCAGCAGCTCCCCCAGCGGGAGGAATACCGGGGAGCTGTTTTTT
few,TRBJ2-1,14,TRBV20-1,TRBD1,CSASRDSRYNEQFF,TGCAGTGCTAGCAGGGACAGCCGCTACAATGAGCAGTTCTTC
few,TRBJ2-7,20,TRBV11-3,TRBD2,CASSLSPALTSGRTRYEQYF,TGTGCCAGCAGCTTATCCCCAGCCTTGACTAGCGGGAGGACCCGCTACGAGCAGTACTTC
NA,TRBJ2-5,15,TRBV3-1,NA,CASSQDGLGQETQYF,TGTGCCAGCAGCCAAGATGGGCTAGGCCAAGAGACCCAGTACTTC
few,TRBJ2-2,15,TRBV2,NA,CASTYDIARTGELFF,TGTGCCAGCACCTATGACATAGCACGCACCGGGGAGCTGTTTTTT
many,TRBJ2-7,13,TRBV7-2,TRBD2,CASSLVGGRGSDF,TGTGCCAGCAGCTTAGTGGGAGGGAGGGGATCCGACTTC
many,TRBJ1-4,11,TRBV12-3/TRBV12-4,NA,CASSLNEKLFF,TGTGCCAGCAGCTTAAATGAAAAACTGTTTTTT
many,TRBJ1-2,15,TRBV10-3,NA,CAIRGRGQDNYGYTF,TGTGCCATCAGGGGACGCGGGCAGGATAACTATGGCTACACCTTC
many,TRBJ1-2,14,TRBV6-5,NA,CASSYGPSSYGYTF,TGTGCCAGCAGTTACGGACCCTCCAGTTATGGCTACACCTTC
many,TRBJ2-2,14,TRBV10-3,NA,CAIRPEPARGELFF,TGTGCCATCAGACCTGAGCCGGCGCGCGGGGAGCTGTTTTTT
NA,TRBJ2-7,15,TRBV4-1,TRBD2,CASSQAGGSSYEQYF,TGCGCCAGCAGCCAAGCTGGCGGGAGCTCCTACGAGCAGTACTTC
few,TRBJ2-3,18,TRBV5-1,TRBD1,CASKTRQGRNQVADTQYF,TGCGCCAGCAAAACCCGACAGGGACGAAACCAGGTGGCAGATACGCAGTATTTT
few,TRBJ2-7,15,TRBV20-1,NA,CSARDRQGRPYEQYF,TGCAGTGCTAGAGACCGGCAGGGGCGGCCATACGAGCAGTACTTC
few,TRBJ1-5,16,TRBV12-3/TRBV12-4,NA,CASSGEGRSGNQPQHF,TGTGCCAGCAGTGGAGAAGGTCGTTCGGGCAATCAGCCCCAGCATTTT
NA,TRBJ2-7,15,TRBV20-1,TRBD2,CSAQSGATGGYEQYF,TGCAGTGCTCAGAGCGGTGCGACGGGGGGTTACGAGCAGTACTTC
few,TRBJ2-1,12,TRBV10-3,NA,CALLRDDNEQFF,TGTGCCCTTTTGAGGGATGACAATGAGCAGTTCTTC
NA,TRBJ1-1,16,TRBV10-1,NA,CASSEPDPRLSTEAFF,TGCGCCAGCAGTGAACCAGACCCACGGCTGAGCACTGAAGCTTTCTTT
NA,TRBJ1-4,15,TRBV4-1,NA,CASSQSPGYYEKLFF,TGCGCCAGCAGCCAATCGCCGGGTTATTATGAAAAACTGTTTTTT
many,TRBJ2-5,14,TRBV5-5,TRBD2,CASSLEGGRETQYF,TGTGCCAGCAGCTTGGAGGGCGGGAGGGAGACCCAGTACTTC
many,TRBJ2-3,16,TRBV29-1,TRBD1,CSVEPLGQEPTDTQYF,TGCAGCGTTGAACCCCTGGGACAGGAACCCACAGATACGCAGTATTTT
many,TRBJ1-2,15,TRBV2,NA,CASSVYQGSNYGYTF,TGTGCCAGCAGTGTTTACCAGGGCTCTAACTATGGCTACACCTTC
many,TRBJ1-4,14,TRBV5-1,NA,CASSRGNTEGKLFF,TGCGCCAGCAGTAGGGGCAACACCGAGGGAAAACTGTTTTTT
many,TRBJ2-3,12,TRBV12-3/TRBV12-4,NA,CASSLGSRAQYF,TGTGCCAGCAGTTTGGGATCCAGGGCGCAGTATTTT
many,TRBJ2-1,15,TRBV3-1,TRBD2,CASSQALGGGNEQFF,TGTGCCAGCAGCCAAGCGCTCGGGGGGGGGAATGAGCAGTTCTTC
few,TRBJ2-4,13,TRBV12-3/TRBV12-4,NA,CASSEDWGHIQYF,TGTGCCAGCAGTGAGGACTGGGGGCACATTCAGTACTTC
many,TRBJ2-2,13,TRBV24-1,NA,CATSDLRMGELFF,TGTGCCACCAGTGATTTGCGTATGGGGGAGCTGTTTTTT
few,TRBJ1-6,15,TRBV20-1,NA,CSAVHAGGYDSPLHF,TGCAGTGCTGTCCACGCTGGGGGCTACGATTCACCCCTCCACTTT
many,TRBJ2-1,14,TRBV10-2,TRBD2,CASSSSGRIDEQFF,TGCGCCAGCAGTTCTAGCGGGAGGATCGATGAGCAGTTCTTC
few,TRBJ2-1,11,TRBV20-1,NA,CSASTRVEQFF,TGCAGTGCGAGTACTAGGGTTGAGCAGTTCTTC
many,TRBJ2-1,17,TRBV3-1,TRBD2,CASSQTSGSRSYNEQFF,TGTGCCAGCAGCCAAACTAGCGGGAGTAGATCCTACAATGAGCAGTTCTTC
NA,TRBJ2-6,14,TRBV29-1,NA,CSVDSPSGANVLTF,TGCAGCGTCGACAGTCCCTCTGGGGCCAACGTCCTGACTTTC
many,TRBJ2-1,14,TRBV12-3/TRBV12-4,TRBD2,CASSLAGGQNEQFF,TGTGCCAGCAGTCTAGCGGGAGGGCAAAATGAGCAGTTCTTC
many,TRBJ2-3,11,TRBV12-5,NA,CASGYTDTQYF,TGTGCTAGTGGCTACACAGATACGCAGTATTTT
NA,TRBJ2-3,21,TRBV7-6,TRBD1,CASSRTQPEIQGAYSADTQYF,TGTGCCAGCAGCCGAACACAGCCTGAGATACAGGGGGCTTATTCCGCAGATACGCAGTATTTT
few,TRBJ2-5,15,TRBV15,NA,CATSLVPGSSETQYF,TGTGCCACCAGCCTCGTTCCCGGATCCTCAGAGACCCAGTACTTC
many,TRBJ1-2,12,TRBV11-2,NA,CASSLDAAGYTF,TGTGCCAGCAGCTTAGACGCGGCAGGCTACACCTTC
many,TRBJ2-1,17,TRBV4-1,TRBD2,CASSQGLAPFYYNEQFF,TGCGCCAGCAGCCAAGGACTAGCGCCCTTTTACTACAATGAGCAGTTCTTC
medium-sized,TRBJ2-1,15,TRBV6-2/TRBV6-3,TRBD2,CASSPGTSEYNEQFF,TGTGCCAGCAGCCCCGGGACTAGCGAGTACAATGAGCAGTTCTTC
many,TRBJ2-7,15,TRBV3-1,TRBD1,CASSQEQGVTYEQYF,TGTGCCAGCAGCCAAGAACAGGGGGTCACCTACGAGCAGTACTTC
NA,TRBJ2-2,16,TRBV12-3/TRBV12-4,TRBD1,CASSLYRDRGTGELFF,TGTGCCAGCAGTCTCTACCGGGACAGGGGCACCGGGGAGCTGTTTTTT
many,TRBJ2-3,19,TRBV6-5,TRBD2,CASSYLLAGGHSSTDTQYF,TGTGCCAGCAGTTACCTTCTAGCGGGAGGGCATTCTAGCACAGATACGCAGTATTTT
NA,TRBJ2-6,14,TRBV20-1,NA,CSAPASSGANVLTF,TGCAGTGCCCCGGCGAGCTCTGGGGCCAACGTCCTGACTTTC
NA,TRBJ2-5,13,TRBV28,NA,CASRSSPMETQYF,TGTGCCAGCAGATCAAGCCCAATGGAGACCCAGTACTTC
many,TRBJ2-3,17,TRBV7-9,TRBD1,CAGSVGQGGISTDTQYF,TGTGCCGGCAGCGTTGGACAGGGAGGAATTAGCACAGATACGCAGTATTTT
many,TRBJ2-1,15,TRBV3-1,NA,CASSQIQHAYNEQFF,TGTGCCAGCAGCCAAATCCAGCATGCCTACAATGAGCAGTTCTTC
NA,TRBJ1-6,15,TRBV11-3,NA,CASSLVAGGNSPLHF,TGTGCCAGCAGCTTAGTGGCAGGCGGAAATTCACCCCTCCACTTT
many,TRBJ2-1,17,TRBV6-5,NA,CASSYSAGPGSWNEQFF,TGTGCCAGCAGTTACTCCGCGGGACCGGGGTCCTGGAATGAGCAGTTCTTC
many,TRBJ2-3,17,TRBV7-3,TRBD2,CASSPRASGTLTDTQYF,TGTGCCAGCAGCCCCCGCGCTAGCGGGACCCTCACAGATACGCAGTATTTT
NA,TRBJ2-5,12,TRBV28,NA,CASKAVEETQYF,TGTGCCAGCAAGGCGGTTGAAGAGACCCAGTACTTC
many,TRBJ2-1,14,TRBV19,NA,CASSMELGPDEQFF,TGTGCCAGTAGTATGGAACTAGGTCCGGATGAGCAGTTCTTC
many,TRBJ1-6,17,TRBV6-5,NA,CASSYGEQTGTNSPLHF,TGTGCCAGCAGTTACGGCGAACAAACAGGGACGAATTCACCCCTCCACTTT
many,TRBJ2-3,15,TRBV5-1,NA,CASKSRADNTDTQYF,TGCGCCAGCAAATCACGGGCGGACAACACAGATACGCAGTATTTT